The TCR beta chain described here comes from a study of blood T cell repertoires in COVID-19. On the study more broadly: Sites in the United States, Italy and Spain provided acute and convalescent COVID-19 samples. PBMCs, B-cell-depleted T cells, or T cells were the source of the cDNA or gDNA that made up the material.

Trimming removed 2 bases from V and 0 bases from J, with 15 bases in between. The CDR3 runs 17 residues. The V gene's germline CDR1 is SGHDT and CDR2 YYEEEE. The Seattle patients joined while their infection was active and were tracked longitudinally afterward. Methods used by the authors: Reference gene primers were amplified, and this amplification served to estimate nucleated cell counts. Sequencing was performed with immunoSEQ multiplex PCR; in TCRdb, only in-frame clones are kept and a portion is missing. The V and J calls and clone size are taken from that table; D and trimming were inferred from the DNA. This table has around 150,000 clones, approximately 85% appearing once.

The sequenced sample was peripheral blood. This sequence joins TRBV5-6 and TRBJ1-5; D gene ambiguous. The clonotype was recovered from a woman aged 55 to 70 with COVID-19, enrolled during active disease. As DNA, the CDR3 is TGTGCCAGCAGCTTAGCTTCGGGGTCGGGTAGCAATCAGCCCCAGCATTTT. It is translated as CASSLASGSGSNQPQHF.